Listed below are T cell receptor beta chains from one sample, sequenced in a study of beta chain features in type 1 diabetes. Clones were read by immunoSEQ multiplex PCR, and TCRdb kept only the in-frame ones, dropping some. The sample lists 850,000 to 900,000 clones, 17% occurring once. Sample: naive CD4+ T cells from blood. All receptors come from a woman aged 18-29 years in good health. Each CDR3 is given without its conserved first and last residue. Fields, in order: V gene, J gene, CDR3 protein.

TRBV7-2	TRBJ2-7	ASSRDRDYEQY
TRBV15	TRBJ2-7	ATSRDTTTPYEQY
TRBV11-2	TRBJ1-1	ASSQGLGTEAF
TRBV28	TRBJ2-3	ASSSGQTTDTQY
TRBV2	TRBJ2-2	ASSRGYTNTGELF
TRBV7-9	TRBJ2-1	ASSLARTGTSGNNEQF
TRBV9	TRBJ2-3	ASSVRAGAPTDTQY
TRBV15	TRBJ2-1	ATSREVAGDDEQF
TRBV2	TRBJ2-7	ASRAGGPYEQY
TRBV4-2	TRBJ2-3	ASSQGLYSTSGGGTDTQY
TRBV4-2	TRBJ2-3	ASSPKGFTDTQY
TRBV4-1	TRBJ2-2	ASSQRGRNTGELF
TRBV5-1	TRBJ1-1	ASSRNTPAYFGTEAF
TRBV15	TRBJ2-1	ATSRDIAGPYNEQF
TRBV4-3	TRBJ1-1	ASSQDLRETTEAF
TRBV6-1	TRBJ2-5	ASSGWAAGHQETQY
TRBV7-9	TRBJ2-1	ASSLLLAAYNEQF
TRBV27	TRBJ2-1	ASGARILHSRMRNEQF
TRBV6-4	TRBJ2-7	ASSDQDRGYEQY
TRBV7-9	TRBJ2-7	ASTRTGTGNEQY
TRBV28	TRBJ1-5	ASSFRYSNQPQH
TRBV4-2	TRBJ2-7	ASSQPDREFHEQY
TRBV25-1	TRBJ1-2	ASSSWNRGNYGYT
TRBV5-1	TRBJ2-1	ASSTGTSYNEQF
TRBV18	TRBJ2-2	ASSLQDFPGELF
TRBV2	TRBJ2-1	ASSSHRGQAINEQF